This T cell receptor (beta chain) was documented in a study of shared clonotypes between healthy human individuals. In the study overall: CD4 naive and CD4 memory each took three plates per donor, while CD8 naive took two and CD8 memory one.

Trimming took off 0 bases at V and 6 bases at J, with 17 bases between the two ends. Germline CDR1 is KGHSH and CDR2 is LQKENI. This CDR3 is built from 17 residues. Comment on this clone: What it binds is not known.

General study findings and limits: Richness estimates generally favored naive over memory subsets. At large depth, rarefaction still showed sorted-subset sequencing to be incomplete.

Method: immunoSEQ multiplex PCR; TCRdb's copy keeps in-frame clones and lacks some. Of approximately 640,000 clones listed, 80% to 95% were seen once; the top ten hold more than 30%. The source material was memory CD8+ T cells from PBMCs. The subset: CD45RO+ cells pooled with CCR7-negative TemRA cells. This TCR was sampled from a man aged 18 to 30 in good health. Some clones in this sample may be carry-over from other donors' samples. The V and J genes are TRBV18 and TRBJ1-4, with D perhaps matching TRBD1 (6 bases). The CDR3 DNA sequence: TGTGCCAGCTCACCACCGGCAGGGGCGCACCCCTATGAAAAACTGTTTTTT. As protein: CASSPPAGAHPYEKLFF.